These T cell receptor beta chains were read from a single sample in a study of T cells after yellow fever vaccination. TCRdb reanalysed the 5' RACE reads using MiXCR and keeps one entry per CDR3 protein. The table records 400,000 or so distinct CDR3 sequences, around a sixth of them present only once. The specimen comprised PBMCs, sampled before the yellow fever booster vaccination. These receptors were collected from a young man who received the YFV17D yellow fever vaccine. Both conserved end residues are trimmed from each CDR3. A D gene is named only where the DNA matches it firmly. Clone size is given for some rows only: seen once, a few or many times, or a class if the clone is expanded.

clone_size	d_call	v_call	j_call	cdr3_aa
-	-	TRBV28	TRBJ2-4	ASSFIHAKNIQY
few	-	TRBV19	TRBJ2-7	ASSIEGTYEQY
many	-	TRBV12-3/TRBV12-4	TRBJ2-5	ASSLNWIQETQY
few	TRBD1	TRBV29-1	TRBJ1-3	SVGQGALSPIY
-	TRBD1	TRBV12-3/TRBV12-4	TRBJ1-2	ASSYGQGAGWLYT
-	TRBD1	TRBV20-1	TRBJ2-3	SARGTGYADTQY
few	-	TRBV7-2	TRBJ2-2	ASSLAHRTTGELF
few	TRBD1	TRBV6-5	TRBJ2-7	ASSYVGQGTYEQY
-	TRBD2	TRBV7-2	TRBJ2-1	ASSQAGGRIYEQF
once	TRBD1	TRBV5-1	TRBJ2-2	ASSPNSGQGAFTGELF
-	TRBD2	TRBV7-8	TRBJ2-1	ASSLVAGGPSSYNEQF
few	TRBD1	TRBV5-5	TRBJ2-5	ASWGQGRETQY
once	-	TRBV10-3	TRBJ1-2	AISGHRQSDNYGYT
-	-	TRBV20-1	TRBJ2-2	SARASSVYNTGELF
-	TRBD2	TRBV2	TRBJ2-5	ASSVTAGEETQY
-	-	TRBV20-1	TRBJ1-2	SASTGTVGYT
-	-	TRBV6-5	TRBJ1-2	ASSAGLLYGYT
few	TRBD2	TRBV6-6	TRBJ2-5	ASRRGEGETQY
few	TRBD2	TRBV25-1	TRBJ2-1	ASSETYGGAYNEQF
-	TRBD2	TRBV7-2	TRBJ2-2	ASSLRSGGNTGELF
few	-	TRBV15	TRBJ2-5	ATSRAPPETQY
few	-	TRBV4-3	TRBJ2-7	ASSQVGAGVSYEQY
few	-	TRBV3-1	TRBJ1-2	ASSQELRRNYGYT
-	-	TRBV6-6	TRBJ2-1	ASSFQTGDNEQF
few	TRBD1	TRBV7-3	TRBJ2-1	ASSPPGGRGNEQF
-	-	TRBV6-5	TRBJ2-2	ASSYRRGSTGELF
few	TRBD1	TRBV30	TRBJ2-7	AWKGGGLEQY
-	-	TRBV5-5	TRBJ1-1	ASSRDTMNTEAF
-	-	TRBV7-2	TRBJ2-6	ASSPFFMGTGANVLT
-	-	TRBV15	TRBJ1-2	ATSRDPSKGGVSGYT
-	-	TRBV2	TRBJ2-2	ASERESGTGELF
-	-	TRBV7-2	TRBJ2-4	ASSLSDIQY
-	-	TRBV6-6	TRBJ1-5	ATRGWNQPQH
many	-	TRBV12-3/TRBV12-4	TRBJ2-3	ASSFSGGTDTQY
few	-	TRBV7-3	TRBJ2-6	ASSLTGDGAGANVLT
-	-	TRBV27	TRBJ1-4	ASRSGLRREKLF
-	-	TRBV12-3/TRBV12-4	TRBJ1-1	ASSNSMGEAF
-	-	TRBV29-1	TRBJ2-1	SVTGTASYNEQF
few	-	TRBV5-1	TRBJ2-1	ASSLSSGGFNEQF